A single sample is the source of the 22 T cell receptor beta chains below, sequenced in a study of cytomegalovirus exposure and HLA in healthy donors (dated by TCRdb to about 2017). Library prep was done by the immunoSEQ multiplex PCR assay. A mixture of 60 forward primers for TCR Vbeta segments and 13 reverse primers for TCR Jbeta segments was used in the multiplex PCR. The table comes from immuneACCESS by way of TCRdb, which keeps in-frame sequences with V and J called. Part of the clones is missing from these tables; in studies checked, under half for an unresolved V gene and the rest for unknown reasons. Here the sample has 150,000 to 200,000 clones; around 80% occur a single time. 1.4% of the sample belongs to the ten largest clones. What was sequenced was PBMCs. The receptors come from a girl aged 10-17 years in good health and CMV-seropositive.

The chain has TRBV6-5 and TRBJ1-1; D gene uncertain. Trimming removed 0 bases at V and 0 bases at J, with 5 bases between. CDR1 is MNHEY, CDR2 SVGAGI, per germline. This CDR3 has 14 amino acids. Here the CDR3 DNA reads TGTGCCAGCAGTTACTCGACACTGAACACTGAAGCTTTCTTT. Protein product: CASSYSTLNTEAFF.

The CDR3 sequence is CSVSAPSSYNEQFF. The CDR3 DNA sequence: TGCAGCGTTTCAGCGCCGAGCTCCTACAATGAGCAGTTCTTC. The rearrangement joins TRBV29-1 to TRBJ2-1; D gene ambiguous. The CDR3 extends over 14 amino acids. The germline V gene has CDR1 SQVTM and CDR2 ANQGSEA. Trimming removed 5 bases at V and 0 bases at J, with 11 bases between.

This clone was seen a single time. The sample carries other DNA sequences with the same CDR3. The chain employs TRBV7-2 and TRBJ1-1, with D unresolved. The CDR3 has 14 amino acids. Looked up from germline, CDR1 is SGHTA and CDR2 is FQGNSA. The V end lost 0 bases, the J end lost 0 bases, and 5 bases lay between the germline ends. In nucleotides, the CDR3 is TGTGCCAGCAGCTTAGCGCGGGTGAACACTGAAGCTTTCTTT. It encodes CASSLARVNTEAFF.

V and J are TRBV5-5 and TRBJ1-2, with 8 positions matching TRBD1. The CDR3 totals 15 residues. The trim removed 4 bases at V and 8 bases at J, leaving 13 bases unmatched. The germline V gene has CDR1 SGHKS and CDR2 YYEKEE (reference sequence). The CDR3 protein is CASSPGGTGPLGYTF. The CDR3 DNA is TGTGCCAGCAGCCCGGGTGGGACAGGACCCCTAGGCTACACCTTC.

This clone was detected only a few times. Within the sample, other DNA sequences also encode this same CDR3. J is TRBJ1-1 and V is TRBV27; 8 bases are a match to TRBD1. This CDR3 contains 13 residues. Germline V lookup: CDR1 MNHEY, CDR2 SMNVEV (reference sequence). Trimming cost V 2 bases and J 4 bases; bases outside gene matches: 0. The CDR3 coding sequence is TGTGCCAGCAGTTTAACAGGGGGCACTGAAGCTTTCTTT. It encodes CASSLTGGTEAFF.

V is TRBV6-1 and J is TRBJ1-2; D perhaps matches TRBD1 (6 bases). Trimming took 4 bases from V and 2 from J, leaving 17 bases between them. Germline V gives CDR1 MNHNS, CDR2 SASEGT. The CDR3 extends over 16 amino acids. CDR3 region: CASSGNLYRENYGYTF. Here the CDR3 DNA reads TGTGCCAGCAGTGGTAACCTCTACAGGGAAAACTATGGCTACACCTTC.

The chain has TRBV5-1 and TRBJ1-5, with D tentatively TRBD1 (5 bases). The CDR3 is made up of 13 amino acids. Germline CDR1 reads SGHRS; CDR2 reads YFSETQ. The V end was cut by 0 bases, the J end by 7 bases, with 8 bases between. The CDR3 region is CASSLDTGQPQHF. Written as DNA, the CDR3 is TGCGCCAGCAGCTTGGATACAGGCCAGCCCCAGCATTTT.

The chain is built from TRBV6-5 and TRBJ2-5; possibly TRBD1 for D (5 bases). Germline loops: CDR1 MNHEY, CDR2 SVGAGI. The CDR3 contains 16 residues. The ends were cut back, 4 bases at V and 5 bases at J, with 20 bases in the middle. CDR3 nucleotides: TGTGCCAGCAGTTTCGACCACTCAGGGCTTGGGGAGACCCAGTACTTC. Residues: CASSFDHSGLGETQYF.

J is TRBJ2-3 and V is TRBV27; 8 positions agree with TRBD2. Per the germline V gene, CDR1 is MNHEY and CDR2 is SMNVEV (reference sequence). This CDR3 contains 19 residues. J lost 1 base, V lost 4 bases, and 16 bases had no gene match. CDR3 region: CASSSRPGRASGRTDTQYF. For the CDR3, the DNA is TGTGCCAGCAGTTCCCGACCTGGGCGGGCTAGCGGGCGCACAGATACGCAGTATTTT.

This clone was detected a few times. V is TRBV7-6 and J is TRBJ2-7, with D possibly matching TRBD1 (5 bases). The CDR3 is 15 amino acids. CDR1 and CDR2 (germline): SGHVS, FNYEAQ. Trimming removed 2 bases at V and 2 bases at J, with 13 bases between. The CDR3 DNA reads as TGTGCCAGCAGCTTAAGGGCAGGGATTACCTACGAGCAGTACTTC. Amino acid sequence: CASSLRAGITYEQYF.

The chain uses TRBV9 and TRBJ1-2; a possible D gene is TRBD1 (5 bases). V dropped 4 bases and J dropped 4 bases, with 11 bases sitting between them. In germline, CDR1 is SGDLS, CDR2 YYNGEE. The CDR3 covers 13 residues. CDR3 coding DNA: TGTGCCAGCAGCCGCGACAGTCCCTATGGCTACACCTTC. This codes for CASSRDSPYGYTF.

The CDR3 DNA reads TGTGCCATCAGCCAGGGGGCTCCTAACTATGGCTACACCTTC. Protein sequence: CAISQGAPNYGYTF. The rearrangement links TRBV10-3 to TRBJ1-2; 8 nucleotides match TRBD1. V was clipped by 6 bases and J by 0 bases; unmatched bases: 3. The V gene's germline CDR1 is ENHRY and CDR2 SYGVKD. The CDR3 totals 14 residues.

About this clone itself: One junction end disagrees with the germline gene, perhaps due to a read error. The chain recombines TRBV7-8 with TRBJ2-3; 13 bases fit TRBD2. Looked up from germline, CDR1 is SGHVS and CDR2 is FQNEAQ. This CDR3 contains 14 residues. The CDR3 is CASSPSGLAGVPTF. The CDR3 DNA reads as TGTGCCAGCAGCCCCTCCGGACTAGCGGGAGTCCCGACTTTT.

V gene TRBV6-5 combines with J gene TRBJ1-1; D possibly corresponds to TRBD1 (5 bases). Germline V gene lookup returns CDR1 MNHEY and CDR2 SVGAGI. This CDR3 comprises 16 residues. V dropped 0 bases and J dropped 1 base, with 12 bases sitting between them. This CDR3 reads CASSYSGGTWNTEAFF. The CDR3 DNA is TGTGCCAGCAGTTACTCGGGGGGGACTTGGAACACTGAAGCTTTCTTT.

The V call is TRBV27, the J call TRBJ2-1; D might be TRBD2 (5 bases). The CDR3 is 14 residues long. Trimming stripped 6 bases from V and 8 bases from J, with 17 bases between. CDR1 is MNHEY and CDR2 is SMNVEV in the germline V gene (reference sequence). The chain's CDR3 is CASSPNLAGHEQFF. The CDR3 DNA follows: TGTGCCAGCAGCCCCAACCTGGCGGGCCATGAGCAGTTCTTC.

V and J are TRBV2 and TRBJ2-7; the match to TRBD1 covers 8 bases. There are 13 residues in the CDR3. The V gene end was trimmed by 2 bases and the J gene end by 6 bases; junction bases not matched to a gene: 3. The V gene's germline CDR1 is SNHLY and CDR2 FYNNEI. The CDR3 nucleotides read TGTGCCAGCAGTGAACAGGGGGCGGGCGAGCAGTACTTC. Its translation: CASSEQGAGEQYF.

This chain links TRBV5-4 with TRBJ1-1; D is possibly TRBD1 (5 bases). The CDR3 length is 15 residues. Germline values: CDR1 SGHNT, CDR2 YYREEE (reference sequence). V lost 4 bases and J 2 bases, leaving 15 bases between the germline ends. DNA for the CDR3: TGTGCCAGCAGCCGTGAGACAGACCTTAACACTGAAGCTTTCTTT. Translation gives CASSRETDLNTEAFF.

Written as DNA, the CDR3 is TGTGCCATCCGGGACAGGGTGAACACTGAAGCTTTCTTT. Translation: CAIRDRVNTEAFF. The chain has TRBV6-5 and TRBJ1-1, with TRBD1 matching over 9 bases. The V gene's germline CDR1 is MNHEY and CDR2 SVGAGI. The CDR3 is made up of 13 amino acids. The V and J ends lost 10 bases and 0 bases, in that order; junction bases with no gene match: 3.

The chain links TRBV10-3 to TRBJ1-2, with D possibly TRBD1 on 5 matching bases. The ends were cut back, 6 bases at V and 6 bases at J, with 20 bases in the middle. The length of the CDR3 is 15 residues. CDR1 is ENHRY, CDR2 SYGVKD, per germline. CDR3 amino acids: CAISPPGVWKDGYTF. In DNA, the CDR3 is TGTGCCATCAGCCCGCCGGGGGTTTGGAAGGATGGCTACACCTTC.

This clone was recorded once. The chain recombines TRBV6-6 with TRBJ2-7, with 8 bases aligning to TRBD1. Germline assignment: CDR1 MNHNY and CDR2 SVGAGI (reference sequence). The CDR3 length is 15 residues. V was pared by 2 bases and J by 2 bases, with 5 bases of the junction left unmatched. For the CDR3, the DNA is TGTGCCAGCAGTTACCCCCCGACAGGGGCCTACGAGCAGTACTTC. Translating gives CASSYPPTGAYEQYF.

The rearrangement uses TRBV4-3 and TRBJ1-5; no clear D. CDR3 length equals 12 residues. Per germline, CDR1 LGHNA and CDR2 YSLEER. Trimming stripped 2 bases from V and 7 bases from J, with 6 bases between. Here the CDR3 reads CASSQPGQPQHF. The CDR3 nucleotides read TGCGCCAGCAGCCAACCAGGCCAGCCCCAGCATTTT.

The chain carries TRBV7-6 and TRBJ2-5; D perhaps matches TRBD1 (5 bases). V was shortened by 3 bases and J by 5 bases, with 10 bases between the two germline ends. From germline, CDR1 is SGHVS and CDR2 FNYEAQ. The CDR3 is 13 amino acids. This chain's CDR3 is CASSLTAGETQYF. The CDR3 DNA reads TGTGCCAGCAGCTTGACAGCTGGGGAGACCCAGTACTTC.